This entry features one T cell receptor (beta chain) sequence. This CDR3 contains 14 residues. CDR1 and CDR2 (germline): SGHRS, YFSETQ. The ends lost 2 bases at V and 5 bases at J; junction bases unmatched: 6. The data derive from a study of blood T cell repertoires in COVID-19. For the study at large: Sample material is recorded as cDNA or gDNA derived from T cells, B-cell-depleted T cells, or PBMCs.

The repertoire was sequenced with immunoSEQ multiplex PCR; TCRdb's copy has only in-frame clones and lacks some. This table holds roughly 230,000 clones, roughly 87% found once. Sequenced: peripheral blood. This chain joins TRBV5-1 and TRBJ1-2; 7 bases match TRBD1. This TCR derives from a middle-aged woman who had recovered from COVID-19. CDR3 loop: CASSFPGQSYGYTF. The CDR3 nucleotides read TGCGCCAGCAGCTTTCCGGGACAGAGTTATGGCTACACCTTC.